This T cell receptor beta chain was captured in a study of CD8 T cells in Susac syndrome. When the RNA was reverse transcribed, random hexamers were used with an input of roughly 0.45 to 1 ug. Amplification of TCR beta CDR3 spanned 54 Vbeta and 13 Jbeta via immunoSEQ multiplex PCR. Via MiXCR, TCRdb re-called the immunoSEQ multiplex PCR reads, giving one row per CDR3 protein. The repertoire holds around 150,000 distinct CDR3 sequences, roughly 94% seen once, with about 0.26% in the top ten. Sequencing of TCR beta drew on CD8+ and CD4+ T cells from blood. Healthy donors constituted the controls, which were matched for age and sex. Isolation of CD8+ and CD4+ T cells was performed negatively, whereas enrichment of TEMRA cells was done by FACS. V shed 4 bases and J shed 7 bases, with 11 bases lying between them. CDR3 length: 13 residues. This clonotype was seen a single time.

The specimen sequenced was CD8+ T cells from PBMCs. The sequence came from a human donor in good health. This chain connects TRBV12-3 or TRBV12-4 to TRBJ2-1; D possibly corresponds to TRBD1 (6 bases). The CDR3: CASSYPRGNEQFF. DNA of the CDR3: TGTGCCAGCAGTTACCCCAGGGGTAATGAGCAGTTCTTC.